This T cell receptor beta chain was profiled in a study of vaccination and CD4 T cells after COVID-19. Study at large: Convalescent persons amounted to six males plus four females, two of whom were Hispanic.

The CDR3 covers 16 residues. Germline-derived CDR1 and CDR2 are KGHDR and SFDVKD. V was clipped by 3 bases and J by 1 base, with 12 bases between them. Cultured CD4+ T-cell DNA underwent Oncomine TCR Beta short-read sequencing. The authors extracted genomic DNA from cultured CD4+ T cells. In TCRdb, the PCR reads were re-called with MiXCR into one record per CDR3 protein. Counted here are about 18,000 distinct CDR3 sequences, 55% to 70% occurring once; the ten biggest clones make up approximately 8%. Findings and caveats of the study: From about 20 to 38, the median of SARS-CoV-2-reactive clonotypes rose without reaching significance.

The treatment is: approximately nine-day PBMC culture with coronavirus spike peptide pools or control peptides (ViraFEST assay). A remark on this clonotype: Its target is unknown.

The sample consisted of CD4+ T cells from blood, cultured in vitro. The V and J genes are TRBV24-1 and TRBJ2-1, with D tentatively TRBD1 (5 bases). This clonotype originated in a human donor who had recovered from COVID-19. The CDR3: CATSDDSTSSYNEQFF. As DNA, the CDR3 is TGTGCCACCAGTGATGACAGCACTTCTTCCTACAATGAGCAGTTCTTC.